What follows describes a single TCR beta chain. Its antigen remains undetermined. No much larger clonotype is one base removed from it; base qualities were not supplied. The immunoSEQ Assay, a bias-controlled multiplex PCR, was used to amplify TCRbeta CDR3 regions from genomic DNA. The authors' pipeline ran thus. Nucleated cell counts per sample were estimated from amplification of reference gene primers within the assay. To quantify the absolute abundance of each unique TCRbeta CDR3 rearrangement, sequence reads were collapsed and filtered. Productive Simpson clonality was computed per sample as the square root of Simpson's diversity index over productive rearrangements. TCRdb obtained this table from immuneACCESS and retained in-frame rearrangements with V and J assigned. These tables miss some clones; where compared with another copy, unresolved V genes account for less than half of the shortfall, and the remainder is unexplained. The D gene and trimming were derived from the DNA, and the V and J assignments and clone size from that table. This sample is represented by about 280,000 clones; around 88% of them were singletons. Clones ranked in the top ten supply less than 15% of the sample.

The data originate from a study of blood T cell repertoires in COVID-19 (dated by TCRdb to 2018 to 2020). For the wider study: The collaborator samples originated in the United States, Italy and Spain and spanned the acute and convalescent phases of COVID-19. The prospective study material was composed of cDNA or gDNA derived from T cells, B-cell-depleted T cells, or PBMCs. The repertoires were released in a freely available public database meant as a resource for research on the immune response to SARS-CoV-2. The samples were drawn from the first 160 participants of the ongoing ImmuneRACE study and from over 950 subjects provided by 6 global collaborators. Sample metadata almost always included a de-identified subject ID, COVID-19 status, age in years and sex. Where available, HLA class I and class II types were obtained from metadata supplied by the sample provider rather than from assay-based typing. The dataset comprised deeply sampled blood TCRbeta repertoires from subjects exposed to, actively infected with, or recovered from COVID-19.

What the study reported, not specific to this receptor: The amount of clinical and demographic metadata varied by source and participant and was provided uncurated.

At one collaborating source in Seattle, patients were enrolled during active infection and were followed longitudinally through the course of disease. Whole blood was collected in K2EDTA tubes by collaborating institutions according to the institutions' own protocols. For TCRbeta analysis, collaborators shipped samples in one of three forms: frozen whole blood, isolated PBMCs, or DNA extracted from either of those sample types. The CDR3 runs 13 residues from the cysteine to the phenylalanine. The CDR3 DNA has 39 bases and is translated from base 1. V is cut by 0 bases and J by 2 bases, and the space between the germline ends is 3 bases. The germline V gene (reference sequence) gives CDR1 as PRHDT and CDR2 as FYEKMQ.

In this chain, TRBV13 is recombined with TRBJ2-3, with the D gene not confidently named. The sample taken for sequencing was peripheral blood. The TCR was taken from a woman aged 70-85 years with COVID-19, enrolled during active disease. The bases read TGTGCCAGCAGCTTAGGCTTCACAGATACGCAGTATTTT. Its protein reads: CASSLGFTDTQYF.